This T cell receptor beta chain was sequenced during a study of blood T cell repertoires in COVID-19. Study as a whole: PBMCs, B-cell-depleted T cells, or T cells were the source of the cDNA or gDNA that made up the material.

Method: immunoSEQ multiplex PCR; TCRdb's copy keeps in-frame clones and lacks some. The table shows about 68,000 clones, with 90% to 95% occurring only once. Seattle participants joined during active infection and were tracked over time. V was clipped by 6 bases and J by 8 bases, with 8 bases between them. The CDR3 contains 11 residues. This TCR came from a man aged 40-49 years with COVID-19, enrolled during active disease. Specimen: peripheral blood. V and J are TRBV12-3 or TRBV12-4 and TRBJ2-1; D gene ambiguous. This chain's CDR3 is CASSLGDEQFF. As DNA, the CDR3 is TGTGCCAGCAGCCTCGGTGATGAGCAGTTCTTC.